The clone carrying this T cell receptor (beta chain) has more than one count but fewer than ten. The antigen remains unidentified. One junction end disagrees with the germline gene, perhaps due to a read error. TCRdb itself ran the 5' RACE reads through MiXCR, one entry per CDR3 protein. Altogether around 240,000 distinct CDR3 sequences are present, about 7% being singletons, with the ten largest covering 3.5% to 4%. This entry comes from a study of identical twins. This CDR3 is 17 amino acids long. The germline gives CDR1 DFQATT, CDR2 SNEGSKA (reference sequence). Points from the study as a whole: Beta out-of-frame sequences showed weaker excess sharing between twins.

These same records also appear under a second study, on yellow fever vaccine responses in identical twins.

The sequence was obtained from a woman between 18 and 29 years old in good health. The source material was memory (CD45RO+) T cells sorted from blood. This chain uses TRBV20-1 with TRBJ2-4, with 10 positions matching TRBD1. The CDR3 coding sequence is TGCTGTGCTTCCTCCCCGGGACAGGGGATCGCCAAAAACATTCAGTACTTC. Translating it yields CCASSPGQGIAKNIQYF.